This TCR beta chain was sequenced during a study of blood T cells in healthy people across ages. Whole-study results and caveats: Leaving the PBMCs unsorted stopped any conclusive comparison of naive versus antigen-experienced cells. As naive T cell percentage varied, TCR beta diversity correlated strongly with it.

Worth noting for this clonotype: Its cognate antigen is unknown.

Per-sample PBMC isolation yielded at least 6.5 million cells. The CDR3 has 14 residues. V shed 0 bases and J shed 3 bases, with 8 bases lying between them. Germline V gene lookup returns CDR1 KGHSH and CDR2 LQKENI. Sample-barcoded 5' priming and a J-beta primer mix drove a second PCR of roughly 6 to 12 cycles. In TCRdb, the 5' RACE reads were re-called with MiXCR into one record per CDR3 protein. This sample has about 1.6 million distinct CDR3 sequences, with approximately 32% found just once. The material sequenced was blood. This receptor was identified in a woman in her 30s in good health. The chain recombines TRBV18 with TRBJ1-2; no definite D call. CDR3 coding DNA: TGTGCCAGCTCACCACCTTTGGTGGACTATGGCTACACCTTC. It codes for CASSPPLVDYGYTF.